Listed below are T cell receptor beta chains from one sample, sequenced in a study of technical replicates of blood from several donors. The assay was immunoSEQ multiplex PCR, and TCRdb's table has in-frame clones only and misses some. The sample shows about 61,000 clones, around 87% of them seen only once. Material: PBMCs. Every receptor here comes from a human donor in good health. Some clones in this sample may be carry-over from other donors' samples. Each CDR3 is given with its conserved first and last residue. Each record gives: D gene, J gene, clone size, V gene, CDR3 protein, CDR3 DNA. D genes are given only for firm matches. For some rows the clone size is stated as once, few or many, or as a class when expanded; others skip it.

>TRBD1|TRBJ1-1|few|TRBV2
CASRTGLNTEAFF
TGTGCCAGCAGGACAGGGTTGAACACTGAAGCTTTCTTT
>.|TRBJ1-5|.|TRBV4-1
CASSQDSDQPQHF
TGCGCCAGCAGCCAAGATTCAGATCAGCCCCAGCATTTT
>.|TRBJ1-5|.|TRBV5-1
CASSLSGNSNQPQHF
TGCGCCAGCAGCTTGTCAGGGAATAGCAATCAGCCCCAGCATTTT
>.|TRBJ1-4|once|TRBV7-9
CASSLWGVRLDEKLFF
TGTGCCAGCAGCTTATGGGGGGTTAGGCTAGATGAAAAACTGTTTTTT
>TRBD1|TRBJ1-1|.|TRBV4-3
CASSHVFRGRKGEAFF
TGCGCCAGCAGCCATGTCTTCAGGGGGCGCAAGGGCGAAGCTTTCTTT
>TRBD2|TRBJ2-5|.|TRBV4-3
CASSQDWATSGQETQYF
TGCGCCAGCAGCCAAGACTGGGCTACTAGCGGCCAAGAGACCCAGTACTTC
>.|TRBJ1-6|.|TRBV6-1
CASMDRADNSPLHF
TGTGCCAGCATGGACAGAGCTGATAATTCACCCCTCCACTTT
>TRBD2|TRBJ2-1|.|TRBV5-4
CASSFRLAGGNEQFF
TGTGCCAGCAGCTTTAGGCTAGCGGGAGGCAATGAGCAGTTCTTC
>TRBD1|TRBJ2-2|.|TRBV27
CASSRIQGAGELFF
TGTGCCAGCAGTAGAATACAGGGGGCCGGGGAGCTGTTTTTT
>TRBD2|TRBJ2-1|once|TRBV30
CAWSGSRSSGGQQFF
TGTGCCTGGAGTGGAAGCCGCTCTAGCGGGGGGCAGCAGTTCTTC
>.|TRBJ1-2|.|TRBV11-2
CASSLTQTNYGYTF
TGTGCCAGCAGCTTAACCCAGACTAACTATGGCTACACCTTC
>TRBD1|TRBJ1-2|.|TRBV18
CASSPSGTGYGYTF
TGTGCCAGCTCACCGAGCGGGACAGGGTATGGCTACACCTTC
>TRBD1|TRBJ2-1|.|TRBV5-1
CASSWGGTGIDEQFF
TGCGCCAGCAGTTGGGGGGGGACAGGGATTGATGAGCAGTTCTTC
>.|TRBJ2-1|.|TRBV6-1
CASSFQGLSAVEQFF
TGTGCCAGCAGCTTCCAAGGACTATCCGCTGTTGAGCAGTTCTTC
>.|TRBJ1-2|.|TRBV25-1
CASSELADNYGYTF
TGTGCCAGCAGTGAATTAGCAGATAACTATGGCTACACCTTC
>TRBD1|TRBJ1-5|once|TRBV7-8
CASSSTGPRNQPQHF
TGTGCCAGCAGCTCGACAGGGCCGCGCAATCAGCCCCAGCATTTT
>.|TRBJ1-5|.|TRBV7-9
CASSHEDSSPPQHF
TGTGCCAGCAGCCATGAAGACAGCAGCCCGCCCCAGCATTTT
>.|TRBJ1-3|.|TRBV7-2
CASSLSQISGNTIYF
TGTGCCAGCAGCTTAAGCCAAATCTCTGGAAACACCATATATTTT
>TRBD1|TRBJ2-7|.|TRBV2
CASSVNRGWEQYF
TGTGCCAGCAGTGTGAACAGGGGGTGGGAGCAGTACTTC
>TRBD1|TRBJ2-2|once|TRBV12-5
CASGTGQTTGELFF
TGTGCTAGTGGTACGGGACAGACCACCGGGGAGCTGTTTTTT
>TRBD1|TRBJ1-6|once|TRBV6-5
CASTLDRARSSPLHF
TGTGCCAGCACTCTTGACAGGGCTAGAAGTTCACCCCTCCACTTT
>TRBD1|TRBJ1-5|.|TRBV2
CASTGQGLSNQPQHF
TGTGCCAGCACCGGACAGGGTCTTAGCAATCAGCCCCAGCATTTT
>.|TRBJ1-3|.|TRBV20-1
CSASGGNTIYF
TGCAGTGCTAGCGGGGGGAACACCATATATTTT
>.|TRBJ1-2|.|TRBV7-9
CASSPAPRGYTF
TGTGCCAGCAGCCCCGCCCCCAGGGGCTACACCTTC
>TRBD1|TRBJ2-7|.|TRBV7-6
CASSLATGGEQYF
TGTGCCAGCAGCTTAGCCACAGGGGGCGAGCAGTACTTC
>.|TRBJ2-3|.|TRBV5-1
CASTPRATSTDTQYF
TGCGCCAGCACCCCGCGAGCCACTAGCACAGATACGCAGTATTTT
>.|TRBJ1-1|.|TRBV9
CASSGHRDTTNTEAFF
TGTGCCAGCAGCGGTCACCGGGACACTACGAACACTGAAGCTTTCTTT
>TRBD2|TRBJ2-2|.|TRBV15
CATSGWGRDTGELFF
TGTGCCACCAGCGGGTGGGGGAGGGACACCGGGGAGCTGTTTTTT
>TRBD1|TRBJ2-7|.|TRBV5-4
CASSLRTGRGSYEQYF
TGTGCCAGCAGCCTCAGGACAGGGAGAGGATCCTACGAGCAGTACTTC
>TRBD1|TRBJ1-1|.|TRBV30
CAWSVMAGGKAFF
TGTGCCTGGAGTGTAATGGCAGGGGGAAAAGCTTTCTTT
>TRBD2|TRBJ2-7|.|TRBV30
CAWGGLAGAYEQYF
TGTGCCTGGGGGGGACTAGCGGGAGCCTACGAGCAGTACTTC
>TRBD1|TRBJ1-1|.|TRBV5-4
CASSTGQGNTEAFF
TGTGCCAGCAGCACCGGACAGGGGAACACTGAAGCTTTCTTT
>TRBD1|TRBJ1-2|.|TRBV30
CAWSVLGQGLGGYTF
TGTGCCTGGAGTGTCCTCGGACAGGGTTTAGGGGGCTACACCTTC